This T cell receptor beta chain is drawn from a study of regulatory T cells in long-lasting Graves disease. In this sample, this clonotype turned up a few times. Regarding time point: newly diagnosed GD, antithyroid drugs for less than 3 months. PBMC-derived RNA was used for the TCR library. Graves' disease diagnoses used American Thyroid Association guidelines. With iRepertoire HTBI primers and Arm-PCR of CDR3 regions, TCR beta libraries were built. TCRdb processed the multiplex PCR reads anew with MiXCR; each CDR3 protein has one entry. The table records roughly 560,000 distinct CDR3 sequences, 9.5% to 15% of them present only once. This CDR3 has 15 residues. CDR1 is MNHEY and CDR2 is SMNVEV in the germline V gene (reference sequence). The V end was cut by 1 base, the J end by 1 base, with 9 bases between. Separately, the same data were catalogued under a study of T cells in Graves' hyperthyroidism and ophthalmopathy. This second study notes: Most clonotypes that expanded in the thyroid above 0.001 also showed up in blood.

The sequenced sample was peripheral blood mononuclear cells (PBMCs), obtained at new diagnosis, from a patient treated with antithyroid drugs. This receptor was identified in a woman in her 30s with Graves disease. The rearrangement joins TRBV27 to TRBJ2-3; no clear D gene. Written as DNA, the CDR3 is TGTGCCAGCAGTTTATTGACCAGCGGCACAGATACGCAGTATTTT. It codes for CASSLLTSGTDTQYF.